What follows are 12 T cell receptor beta chains derived from one specimen sequenced in a study of T cells in Graves' hyperthyroidism and ophthalmopathy. Amplification of TCR beta CDR3 regions used RNA as the template. The HTBI primer set drove a first-round RT-PCR of the TCR CDR3. TCRdb redid the calling of the multiplex PCR reads with MiXCR, one entry per CDR3 protein. This table holds about 380,000 distinct CDR3 sequences, roughly 18% found once. Material: blood. All receptors derive from a man younger than 30 with Graves' ophthalmopathy.

This clonotype was detected ten times or more. V is TRBV12-3 or TRBV12-4 and J is TRBJ1-2; 8 nucleotides line up with TRBD1. The CDR3 spans 13 residues. V trimming: 6 bases; J trimming: 7 bases; junction bases outside the gene matches: 7. The CDR3 nucleotides read TGTGCCAGCAGCCCGGACAGGGTCGGTGGCTACACCTTC. Amino acid sequence: CASSPDRVGGYTF.

This chain's CDR3 is CASSFSGTGGSYEQYF. CDR3 nucleotide sequence: TGTGCCAGCAGCTTCTCCGGGACAGGGGGTTCCTACGAGCAGTACTTC. The V call is TRBV7-3, the J call TRBJ2-7, with TRBD1 identical over 11 bases. Trimming cost V 3 bases and J 1 base; bases outside gene matches: 5. This CDR3 has 16 amino acids. Germline V CDR1 and CDR2: SGHTA, FQGTGA.

This clonotype was counted between two and nine times. Written as DNA, the CDR3 is TGTGCCAGCAGCGTGACTTTAGCTCTCTCTGGGGCCAACGTCCTGACTTTC. Its translation: CASSVTLALSGANVLTF. This sequence joins TRBV9 and TRBJ2-6; D remains ambiguous. The length of the CDR3 is 17 residues. The ends were cut back, 2 bases at V and 0 bases at J, with 12 bases in the middle. Germline CDR1 SGDLS, CDR2 YYNGEE.

The sample holds many counts of this clonotype. V usage is TRBV12-3 or TRBV12-4 and J usage is TRBJ1-3; D possibly corresponds to TRBD1 (5 bases). The V gene lost 1 base and the J gene lost 4 bases, with 14 bases spanning the gap. This CDR3 is 16 amino acids long. CDR3 sequence: CASSLDQSWGGNTIYF. For the CDR3, the DNA is TGTGCCAGCAGTTTAGACCAGTCATGGGGGGGAAACACCATATATTTT.

This clonotype has a handful of counts. V usage is TRBV5-1 and J usage is TRBJ1-1; D is perhaps TRBD1 (5 bases). Germline lookup yields CDR1 SGHRS and CDR2 YFSETQ. The CDR3 covers 14 residues. Trimming took 0 bases from V and 5 from J, leaving 11 bases between them. The CDR3 bases are TGCGCCAGCAGCTTGGGGGGGGGGAAAACTGAAGCTTTCTTT. It is translated as CASSLGGGKTEAFF.

Comments on this clonotype: With a much larger clone just one base away, this may be a read error. The chain employs TRBV15 and TRBJ1-2; the D is unclear. The CDR3 length is 13 residues. CDR1 LNHNV and CDR2 YYDKDF come from the germline V gene (reference sequence). V gave up 6 bases and J gave up 1 base, with 9 bases separating them. Here the CDR3 reads CATSLDLNYGYTF. The CDR3 DNA follows: TGTGCCACCAGTTTGGACCTTAACTATGGCTACACCTTC.

The chain couples TRBV10-3 to TRBJ1-1; 10 positions match TRBD1. The V gene's germline CDR1 is ENHRY and CDR2 SYGVKD. V trimming: 4 bases; J trimming: 1 base; junction bases outside the gene matches: 6. The CDR3 consists of 16 residues. CDR3 residues: CAISARGTGANTEAFF. DNA of the CDR3: TGTGCCATCAGTGCGCGGGGGACAGGGGCGAACACTGAAGCTTTCTTT.

This clonotype was seen many times. This chain links TRBV2 with TRBJ1-5; 8 nucleotides match TRBD1. The ends lost 5 bases at V and 5 bases at J; junction bases unmatched: 2. The CDR3 runs 13 residues. Germline V lookup: CDR1 SNHLY, CDR2 FYNNEI. CDR3 bases: TGTGCCAGCAGTCAACAGGGGGATCAGCCCCAGCATTTT. Amino acids: CASSQQGDQPQHF.

This clonotype appeared many times. V and J are TRBV6-1 and TRBJ1-5; D might be TRBD1 (5 bases). CDR1 and CDR2 from the germline V gene are MNHNS and SASEGT. The CDR3 contains 13 residues. Trimming pared 4 bases from V and 4 bases from J, leaving 8 bases between. The chain's CDR3 is CASSVQENQPQHF. CDR3 coding DNA: TGTGCCAGCAGTGTACAGGAAAATCAGCCCCAGCATTTT.

This clonotype came up many times. V and J are TRBV20-1 and TRBJ1-1; no clear D. Deletions cut 3 bases from V and 5 bases from J, with 16 bases between. Germline CDR1 DFQATT, CDR2 SNEGSKA (reference sequence). The CDR3 is 14 amino acids. The DNA for the CDR3 is TGCAGTGCTAGGGAAGACGGCCATGGGACTGAAGCTTTCTTT. Encoded protein: CSAREDGHGTEAFF.

At least ten counts were recorded for this clonotype. The V call is TRBV11-2, the J call TRBJ2-1; 10 bases agree with TRBD1. The ends lost 7 bases at V and 0 bases at J; junction bases unmatched: 18. The CDR3 is made up of 20 amino acids. CDR1 and CDR2 (germline): SGHAT, FQNNGV. CDR3 DNA: TGTGCCAGCACCGCGGGACCGGGACAGGGGTCCCTGAGCTCCTACAATGAGCAGTTCTTC. Translated, it gives CASTAGPGQGSLSSYNEQFF.

This clonotype came up many times. This CDR3 is CASSLEGYRQTGYTF. CDR3 DNA sequence: TGTGCCAGCAGTTTAGAAGGATATCGGCAGACCGGCTACACCTTC. The chain recombines TRBV28 with TRBJ1-2, with D unclear. The CDR3 spans 15 residues. With 2 bases removed from V and 8 bases from J, the gap between germline ends came to 18 bases. Germline lookup yields CDR1 MDHEN and CDR2 SYDVKM.